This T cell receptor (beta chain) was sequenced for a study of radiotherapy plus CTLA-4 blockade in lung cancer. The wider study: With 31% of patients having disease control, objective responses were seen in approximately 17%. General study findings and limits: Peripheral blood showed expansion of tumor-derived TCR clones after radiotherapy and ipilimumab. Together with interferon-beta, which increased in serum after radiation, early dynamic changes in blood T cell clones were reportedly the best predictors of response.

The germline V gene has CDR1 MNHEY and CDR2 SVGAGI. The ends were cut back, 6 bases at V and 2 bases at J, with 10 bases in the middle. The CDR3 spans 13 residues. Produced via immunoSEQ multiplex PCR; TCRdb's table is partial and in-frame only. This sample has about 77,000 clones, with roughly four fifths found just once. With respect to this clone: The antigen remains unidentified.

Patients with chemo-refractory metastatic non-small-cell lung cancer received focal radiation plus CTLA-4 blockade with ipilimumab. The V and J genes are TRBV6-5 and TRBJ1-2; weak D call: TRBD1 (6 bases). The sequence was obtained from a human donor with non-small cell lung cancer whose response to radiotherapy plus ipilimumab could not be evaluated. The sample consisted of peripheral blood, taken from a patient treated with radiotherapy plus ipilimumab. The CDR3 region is CASRTGQNYGYTF. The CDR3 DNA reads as TGTGCCAGCAGAACGGGACAAAACTATGGCTACACCTTC.